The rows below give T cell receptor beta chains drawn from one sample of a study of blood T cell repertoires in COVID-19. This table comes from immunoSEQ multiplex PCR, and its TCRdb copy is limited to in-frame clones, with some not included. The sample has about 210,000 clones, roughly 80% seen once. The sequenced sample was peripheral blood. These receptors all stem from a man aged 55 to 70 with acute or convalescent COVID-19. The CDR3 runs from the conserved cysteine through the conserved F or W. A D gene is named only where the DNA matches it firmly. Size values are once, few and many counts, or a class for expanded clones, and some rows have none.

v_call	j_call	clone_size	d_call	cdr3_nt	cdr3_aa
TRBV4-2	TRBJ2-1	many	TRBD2	TGTGCCAGCAGCCAAGATGCTAGCGGGGGGGCCGATGAGCAGTTCTTC	CASSQDASGGADEQFF
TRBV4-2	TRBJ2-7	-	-	TGTGCCAGCAGCCAAGGCGTTAACAGGGCCGAGCAGTACTTC	CASSQGVNRAEQYF
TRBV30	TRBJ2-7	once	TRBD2	TGTGCCTGGAGAAGACTAGCGGACGAGCAGTACTTC	CAWRRLADEQYF
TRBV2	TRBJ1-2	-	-	TGTGCCAGCAGGGCCAAACAGGGCCCGACGTTAAACTATGGCTACACCTTC	CASRAKQGPTLNYGYTF
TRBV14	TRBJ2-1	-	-	TGTGCCAGCAGCCGGGGGGCGCGGGGGACCTACAATGAGCAGTTCTTC	CASSRGARGTYNEQFF
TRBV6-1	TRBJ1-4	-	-	TGTGCCAGCAGTGAAATCTCGACAGTAACTAATGAAAAACTGTTTTTT	CASSEISTVTNEKLFF
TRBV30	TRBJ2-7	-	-	TGTGCCTGGAGTGTACAAGCCTACGAGCAGTACTTC	CAWSVQAYEQYF
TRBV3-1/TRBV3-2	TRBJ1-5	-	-	TGTGCCAGCAGCCAAGATCCCCGGGGAGGCAATCAGCCCCAGCATTTT	CASSQDPRGGNQPQHF
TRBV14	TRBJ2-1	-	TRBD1	TGTGCCAGCAGCCACCTACGACAGGGAAGTTATAATGAGCAGTTCTTC	CASSHLRQGSYNEQFF
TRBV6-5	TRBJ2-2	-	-	TGTGCCAGCACTCGGGACTCATTCACCGGGGAGCTGTTTTTT	CASTRDSFTGELFF
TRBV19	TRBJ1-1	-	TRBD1	TGTGCCAGTAGTTCAGATTCAGGGACAGGATACATGAACACTGAAGCTTTCTTT	CASSSDSGTGYMNTEAFF
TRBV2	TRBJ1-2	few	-	TGTGCTTCAGACAGGTCCCAGGAATATGGCTACACCTTC	CASDRSQEYGYTF
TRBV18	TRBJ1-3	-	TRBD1	TGTGCCAGCTCACCTCTTAGACAGGGTTCGGCTGGAAACACCATATATTTT	CASSPLRQGSAGNTIYF
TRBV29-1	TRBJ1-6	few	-	TGCAGCGTTGTGGGCACCGATCCGAATTCACCCCTCCACTTT	CSVVGTDPNSPLHF
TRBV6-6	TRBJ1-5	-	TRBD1	TGTGCCACCCTTGGACAGGGTTGGTATCAGCCCCAGCATTTT	CATLGQGWYQPQHF
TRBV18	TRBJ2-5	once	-	TGTGCCAGCTCACCACGGGGGGTCGGAACAGGGGTACTTCAAGAGACCCAGTACTTC	CASSPRGVGTGVLQETQYF
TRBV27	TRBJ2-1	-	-	TGTGCCGGCAGGGGGGACTATCCTACCAATGAGCAGTTCTTC	CAGRGDYPTNEQFF
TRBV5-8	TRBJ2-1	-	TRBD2	TGTGCCAGCAGCTTGATGCCTAGCGGGAACTCCTACAATGAGCAGTTCTTC	CASSLMPSGNSYNEQFF
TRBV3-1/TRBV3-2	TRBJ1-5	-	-	TGTGCCAGCAGCCAAGGGTATCGGCAGCCCCAGCATTTT	CASSQGYRQPQHF
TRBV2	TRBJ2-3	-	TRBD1	TGTGCCAGCAGGGACTCCACAGGGGCTAGCACAGATACGCAGTATTTT	CASRDSTGASTDTQYF
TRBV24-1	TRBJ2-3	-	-	TGTGCCACCAGTGATTTGAAGCGGAGCACAGATACGCAGTATTTT	CATSDLKRSTDTQYF
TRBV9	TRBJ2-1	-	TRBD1	TGTGCCAGCAGCGTAGTTTGGGACAGGGGAGGGGATGAGCAGTTCTTC	CASSVVWDRGGDEQFF
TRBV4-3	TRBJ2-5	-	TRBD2	TGCGCCAGCAGCCAAGCCCCCCACTCTAGCGGGGGGGCCTCAGAGACCCAGTACTTC	CASSQAPHSSGGASETQYF
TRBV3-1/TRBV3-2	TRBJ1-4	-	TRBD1	TGTGCCAGCAGCGGGAGGGACAGGGGGAATGAAAAACTGTTTTTT	CASSGRDRGNEKLFF
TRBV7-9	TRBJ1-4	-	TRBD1	TGTGCCAGCAGCCAAACCACGACAGGGATTAATGAAAAACTGTTTTTT	CASSQTTTGINEKLFF
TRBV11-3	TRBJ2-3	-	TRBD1	TGTGCCAGCAGCACCGGACAGGATTTAAGGGCGGATACGCAGTATTTT	CASSTGQDLRADTQYF
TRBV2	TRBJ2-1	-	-	TGTGCCAGCAGTGGTCGCCCTAACAATGAGCAGTTCTTC	CASSGRPNNEQFF
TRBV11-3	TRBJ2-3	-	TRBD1	TGTGCCAGCAGCTTTCTGGACAGGGGGCTCATTGATACGCAGTATTTT	CASSFLDRGLIDTQYF
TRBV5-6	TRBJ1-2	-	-	TGTGCCAGCAGCTTGTTCGCGGGTAACAGAGGCTACACCTTC	CASSLFAGNRGYTF
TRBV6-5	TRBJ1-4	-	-	TGTGCCAGCAGTCTGGCCTCAACTAATGAAAAACTGTTTTTT	CASSLASTNEKLFF
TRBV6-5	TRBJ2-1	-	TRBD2	TGTGCCAGCAACCCCACGGGACTAGCCTACAATGAGCAGTTCTTC	CASNPTGLAYNEQFF
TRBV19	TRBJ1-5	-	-	TGTGCCAGTCCGGGACTCGCTCCTTGGTGGGCTTATCAGCCCCAGCATTTT	CASPGLAPWWAYQPQHF
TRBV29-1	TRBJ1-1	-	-	TGCAGCGTTGACAGAACAAATGAAGCTTTCTTT	CSVDRTNEAFF
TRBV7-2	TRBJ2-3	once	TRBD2	TGTGCCAGTGGAACCCAGGGACTAGCAGGAGATACGCAGTATTTT	CASGTQGLAGDTQYF